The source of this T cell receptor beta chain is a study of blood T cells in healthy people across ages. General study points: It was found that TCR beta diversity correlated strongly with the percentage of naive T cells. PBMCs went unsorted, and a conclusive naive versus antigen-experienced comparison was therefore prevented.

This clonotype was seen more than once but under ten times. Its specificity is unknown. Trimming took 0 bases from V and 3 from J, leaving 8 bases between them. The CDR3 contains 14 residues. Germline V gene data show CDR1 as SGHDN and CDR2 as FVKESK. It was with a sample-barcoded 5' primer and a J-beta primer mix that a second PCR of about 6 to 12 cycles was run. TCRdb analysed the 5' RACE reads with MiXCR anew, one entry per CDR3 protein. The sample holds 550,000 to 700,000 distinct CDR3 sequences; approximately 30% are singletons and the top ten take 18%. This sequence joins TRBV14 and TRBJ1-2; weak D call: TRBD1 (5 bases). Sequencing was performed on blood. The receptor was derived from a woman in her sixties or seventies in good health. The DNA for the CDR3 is TGTGCCAGCAGCCAAGATCACAGGCACTATGGCTACACCTTC. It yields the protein CASSQDHRHYGYTF.